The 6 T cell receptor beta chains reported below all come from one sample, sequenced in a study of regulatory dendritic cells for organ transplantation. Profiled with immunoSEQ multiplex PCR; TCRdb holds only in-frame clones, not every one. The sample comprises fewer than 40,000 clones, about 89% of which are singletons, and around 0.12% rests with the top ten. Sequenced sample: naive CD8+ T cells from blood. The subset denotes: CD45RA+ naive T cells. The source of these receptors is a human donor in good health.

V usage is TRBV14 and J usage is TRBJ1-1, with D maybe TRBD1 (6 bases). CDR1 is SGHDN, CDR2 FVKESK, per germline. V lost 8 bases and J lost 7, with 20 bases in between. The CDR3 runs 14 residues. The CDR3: CASRARGGNGEAFF. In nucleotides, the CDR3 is TGTGCCAGCCGAGCCAGGGGCGGTAACGGTGAAGCTTTCTTT.

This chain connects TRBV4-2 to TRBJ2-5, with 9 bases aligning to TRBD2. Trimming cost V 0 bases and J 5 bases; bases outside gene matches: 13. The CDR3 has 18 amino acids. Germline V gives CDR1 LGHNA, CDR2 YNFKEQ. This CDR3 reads CASSQEFEGLAFGETQYF. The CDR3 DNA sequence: TGTGCCAGCAGCCAAGAGTTCGAGGGACTAGCCTTCGGGGAGACCCAGTACTTC.

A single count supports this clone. CDR3 residues: CASSHGQGHEKLFF. The CDR3, as DNA: TGTGCCAGCAGCCACGGACAGGGGCACGAAAAACTGTTTTTT. V and J are TRBV13 and TRBJ1-4; 9 bases are shared with TRBD1. CDR1 and CDR2 from the germline V gene are PRHDT and FYEKMQ (reference sequence). Trimming took 5 bases from V and 8 from J; bases not matched to a gene: 6. The CDR3 totals 14 residues. Full variable domain (missing parts from reference TRBV13 and TRBJ1-4): AAGVIQSPRHLIKEKRETATLKCYPIPRHDTVYWYQQGPGQDPQFLISFYEKMQSDKGSIPDRFSAQQFSDYHSELNMSSLELGDSALYFCASSHGQGHEKLFFGSGTQLSVL.

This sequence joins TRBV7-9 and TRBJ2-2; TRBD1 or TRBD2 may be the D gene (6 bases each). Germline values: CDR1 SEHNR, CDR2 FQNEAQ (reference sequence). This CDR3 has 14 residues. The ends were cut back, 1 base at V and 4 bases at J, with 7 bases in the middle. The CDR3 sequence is CASSLGGATGELFF. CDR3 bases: TGTGCCAGCAGCTTAGGGGGGGCCACCGGGGAGCTGTTTTTT. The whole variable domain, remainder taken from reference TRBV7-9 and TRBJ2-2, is DTGVSQNPRHKITKRGQNVTFRCDPISEHNRLYWYRQTLGQGPEFLTYFQNEAQLEKSRLLSDRFSAERPKGSFSTLEIQRTEQGDSAMYLCASSLGGATGELFFGEGSRLTVL.

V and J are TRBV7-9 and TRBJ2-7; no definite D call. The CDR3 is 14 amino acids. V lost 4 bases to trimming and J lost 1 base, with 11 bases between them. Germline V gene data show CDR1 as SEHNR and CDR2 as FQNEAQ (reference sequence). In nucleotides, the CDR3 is TGTGCCAGCAGCTCCCCTGTTAGTTCCTACGAGCAGTACTTC. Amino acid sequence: CASSSPVSSYEQYF. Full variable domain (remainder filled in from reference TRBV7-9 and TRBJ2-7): DTGVSQNPRHKITKRGQNVTFRCDPISEHNRLYWYRQTLGQGPEFLTYFQNEAQLEKSRLLSDRFSAERPKGSFSTLEIQRTEQGDSAMYLCASSSPVSSYEQYFGPGTRLTVT.

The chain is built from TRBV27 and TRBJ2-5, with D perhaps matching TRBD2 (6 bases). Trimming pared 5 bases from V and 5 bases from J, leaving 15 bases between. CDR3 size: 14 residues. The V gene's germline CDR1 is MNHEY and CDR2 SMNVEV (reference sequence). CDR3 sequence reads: CASSPRGRGETQYF. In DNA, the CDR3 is TGTGCCAGCAGTCCCCGAGGTCGGGGGGAGACCCAGTACTTC.